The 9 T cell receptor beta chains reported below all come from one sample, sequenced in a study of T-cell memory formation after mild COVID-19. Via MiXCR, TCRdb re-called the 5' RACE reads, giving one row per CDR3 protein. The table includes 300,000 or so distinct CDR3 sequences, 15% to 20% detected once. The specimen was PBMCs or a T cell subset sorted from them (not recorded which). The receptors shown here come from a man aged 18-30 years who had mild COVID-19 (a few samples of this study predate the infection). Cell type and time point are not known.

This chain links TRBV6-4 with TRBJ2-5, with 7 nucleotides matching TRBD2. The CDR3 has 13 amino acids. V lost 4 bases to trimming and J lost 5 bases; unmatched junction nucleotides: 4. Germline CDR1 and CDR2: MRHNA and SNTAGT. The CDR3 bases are TGTGCCAGCAGTGGATCCGGGGGGGAGACCCAGTACTTC. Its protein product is CASSGSGGETQYF.

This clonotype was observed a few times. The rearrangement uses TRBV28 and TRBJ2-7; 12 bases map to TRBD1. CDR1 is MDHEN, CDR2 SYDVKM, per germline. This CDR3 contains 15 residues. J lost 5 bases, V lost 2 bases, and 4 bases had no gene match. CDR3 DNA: TGTGCCAGCAGTTTAAAGGGACAGGGGGCCAACGAGCAGTACGTC. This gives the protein CASSLKGQGANEQYV.

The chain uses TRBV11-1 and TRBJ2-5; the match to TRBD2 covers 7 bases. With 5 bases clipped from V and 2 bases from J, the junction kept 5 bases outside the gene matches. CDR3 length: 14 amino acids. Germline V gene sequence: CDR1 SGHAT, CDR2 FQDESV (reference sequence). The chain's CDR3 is CASSGRLAQETQYF. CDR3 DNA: TGTGCCAGCAGCGGCCGACTAGCACAAGAGACCCAGTACTTC.

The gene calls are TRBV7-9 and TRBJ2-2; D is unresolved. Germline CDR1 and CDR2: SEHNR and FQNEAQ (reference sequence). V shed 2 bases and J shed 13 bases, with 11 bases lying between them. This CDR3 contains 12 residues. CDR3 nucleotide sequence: TGTGCCAGCAGCTTAACCGGCGCCGTGCTGTTTTTT. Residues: CASSLTGAVLFF. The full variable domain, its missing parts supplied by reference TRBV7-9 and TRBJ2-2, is DTGVSQNPRHKITKRGQNVTFRCDPISEHNRLYWYRQTLGQGPEFLTYFQNEAQLEKSRLLSDRFSAERPKGSFSTLEIQRTEQGDSAMYLCASSLTGAVLFFGEGSRLTVL.

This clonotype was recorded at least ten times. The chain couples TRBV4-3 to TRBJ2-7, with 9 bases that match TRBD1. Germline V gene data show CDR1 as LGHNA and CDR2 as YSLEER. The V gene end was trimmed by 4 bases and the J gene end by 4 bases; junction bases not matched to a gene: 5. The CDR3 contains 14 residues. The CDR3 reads CASSPWTGAYEQYF. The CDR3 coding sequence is TGCGCCAGCAGCCCCTGGACAGGGGCGTACGAGCAGTACTTC.

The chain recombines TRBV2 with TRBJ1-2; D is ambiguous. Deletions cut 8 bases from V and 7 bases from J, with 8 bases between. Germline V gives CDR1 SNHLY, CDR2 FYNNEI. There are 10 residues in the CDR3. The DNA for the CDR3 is TGTGCCAGCGAGTTTGCTGGCTACACCTTC. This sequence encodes CASEFAGYTF.

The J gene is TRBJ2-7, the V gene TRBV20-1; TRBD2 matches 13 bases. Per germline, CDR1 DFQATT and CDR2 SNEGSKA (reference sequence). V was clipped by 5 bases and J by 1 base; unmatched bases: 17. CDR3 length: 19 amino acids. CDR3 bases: TGCAGTGCTCCCCGAGGGGGACTAGCGGGGTACTATGAGTCCTACGAGCAGTACGTC. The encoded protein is CSAPRGGLAGYYESYEQYV.

The CDR3: CASASGLNQPQHF. In nucleotides, the CDR3 is TGTGCCAGCGCCTCAGGACTCAATCAGCCCCAGCATTTT. This rearrangement joins TRBV27 to TRBJ1-5; unclear D gene. CDR1 and CDR2 (germline): MNHEY, SMNVEV (reference sequence). V was cut by 8 bases and J by 3 bases, with 11 bases left in between. The length of the CDR3 is 13 residues.

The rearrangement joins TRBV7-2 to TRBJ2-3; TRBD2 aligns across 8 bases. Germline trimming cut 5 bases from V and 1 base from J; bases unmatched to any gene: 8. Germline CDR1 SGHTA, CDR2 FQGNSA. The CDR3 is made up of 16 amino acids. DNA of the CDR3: TGTGCCAGCAGCCCCTGGGCGGGGGGTGGCACAGATACGCAGTATTTT. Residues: CASSPWAGGGTDTQYF.